This T cell receptor beta chain was observed in a study of cytomegalovirus exposure and HLA in healthy donors. Study-wide findings and caveats: On later analysis, the bulk of CMV-associated TCR beta chains appeared to be HLA-restricted. Later work showed greater clonal expansion in HLA-associated TCR beta chains than in equally common others.

Germline V gives CDR1 SNHLY, CDR2 FYNNEI. The V end was cut by 6 bases, the J end by 1 base, with 6 bases between. The CDR3 loop spans 13 amino acids. Donors in the study were healthy people who gave bone marrow. Unrecorded immune exposures were likely, despite nominal health at sampling. About this clone itself: Antigen: not known.

With 60 Vbeta and 13 Jbeta primers, the PCR was carried out. Assay: immunoSEQ multiplex PCR; the TCRdb copy retains only in-frame clones and omits some. The table has 200,000 or so clones, about three quarters seen once; the top ten hold roughly 15%. The J gene is TRBJ2-2, the V gene TRBV2; D unresolved. This clonotype originated in a man aged 35-49 years in good health and CMV-seronegative. Sequencing input: PBMCs. The chain's CDR3 is CASRYGNTGELFF. For the CDR3, the DNA is TGTGCCAGCAGGTACGGGAACACCGGGGAGCTGTTTTTT.